The 32 T cell receptor beta chains presented below share a single source sample, sequenced in a study of spatial heterogeneity in lung cancer. TCRdb re-derived calls from the 5' RACE reads in MiXCR, one entry per CDR3 protein. The sample carries approximately 40,000 distinct CDR3 sequences, around 6.5% recorded once. The time point is: sample taken at primary tumor resection. Unsorted samples of tumor, nontumor lung or frozen PBMC had their whole RNA sequenced. This material consisted of PBMCs, taken at surgery. Receptor source: a female donor with early-stage non-small cell lung cancer.

In its sample, this clonotype was seen many times. This chain joins TRBV4-1 and TRBJ2-1; either TRBD1 or TRBD2 may supply D (6 bases each). Trimming pared 0 bases from V and 0 bases from J, leaving 12 bases between. Looked up from germline, CDR1 is MGHRA and CDR2 is YSYEKL. CDR3 length: 17 amino acids. CDR3 residues: CASSQDQGRGSYNEQFF. The CDR3, as DNA: TGCGCCAGCAGCCAAGATCAGGGGCGGGGCTCCTACAATGAGCAGTTCTTC.

This clonotype showed up many times. The CDR3 region is CSPVQGETQYF. The CDR3 DNA follows: TGCAGTCCAGTCCAGGGAGAGACCCAGTACTTC. The gene calls are TRBV20-1 and TRBJ2-5; D is perhaps TRBD1 (5 bases). Trimming pared 8 bases from V and 4 bases from J, leaving 11 bases between. The CDR3 is made up of 11 amino acids. CDR1 and CDR2 from the germline V gene are DFQATT and SNEGSKA (reference sequence).

The genes are TRBV28 and TRBJ2-3; 10 bases map to TRBD1. CDR3 size: 15 residues. V lost 6 bases and J lost 0; bases outside the gene matches: 3. Germline lookup yields CDR1 MDHEN and CDR2 SYDVKM. CDR3 protein: CASRGQGVSTDTQYF. CDR3 DNA: TGTGCCAGCAGAGGACAGGGGGTGAGCACAGATACGCAGTATTTT.

The genes are TRBV10-2 and TRBJ1-1; D is undetermined. This CDR3 has 12 amino acids. V was cut by 8 bases and J by 0 bases, with 7 bases left in between. Germline loops: CDR1 WSHSY, CDR2 SAAADI. Here the CDR3 DNA reads TGCGCCAGCGGATGGGTGAACACTGAAGCTTTCTTT. The encoded protein is CASGWVNTEAFF.

The chain joins TRBV5-1 to TRBJ2-7; 11 nucleotides match TRBD1. The V and J ends lost 2 bases and 2 bases, in that order; junction bases with no gene match: 3. The CDR3 runs 15 residues. The germline CDR1 and CDR2 sequences are SGHRS and YFSETQ. Written as DNA, the CDR3 is TGCGCCAGCAGCTTCCGGGACAGGGGGACCTACGAGCAGTACTTC. It codes for CASSFRDRGTYEQYF.

There are many counts of this clonotype. V is TRBV20-1 and J is TRBJ1-1; 7 bases are a match to TRBD1. The CDR3 sequence is 15 residues long. V shed 5 bases, J shed 0 bases, and the junction held 9 bases outside the gene matches. Germline V lookup: CDR1 DFQATT, CDR2 SNEGSKA (reference sequence). CDR3 sequence reads: CSARPWDSVNTEAFF. The CDR3 nucleotides are TGCAGTGCTCGCCCTTGGGACAGTGTGAACACTGAAGCTTTCTTT.

This clonotype was counted a few times. The rearrangement links TRBV7-2 to TRBJ1-5; no reliable D call. CDR3 length: 12 amino acids. With 1 base removed from V and 7 bases from J, the gap between germline ends came to 5 bases. CDR1 SGHTA and CDR2 FQGNSA come from the germline V gene. The CDR3 is CASSLVGQPQHF. The CDR3 nucleotides are TGTGCCAGCAGCTTAGTCGGGCAGCCCCAGCATTTT.

The chain employs TRBV29-1 and TRBJ1-2, with 7 bases identical to TRBD1. V shed 7 bases, J shed 1 base, and the junction held 3 bases outside the gene matches. Germline lookup yields CDR1 SQVTM and CDR2 ANQGSEA. This CDR3 is built from 12 residues. In DNA form, the CDR3 reads TGCAGCGCAAGACAGGGTAACTATGGCTACACCTTC. Translated, it gives CSARQGNYGYTF. Full variable domain (remainder filled in from reference TRBV29-1 and TRBJ1-2): SAVISQKPSRDICQRGTSLTIQCQVDSQVTMMFWYRQQPGQSLTLIATANQGSEATYESGFVIDKFPISRPNLTFSTLTVSNMSPEDSSIYLCSARQGNYGYTFGSGTRLTVV.

This clonotype was picked up many times. The chain carries TRBV3-1 and TRBJ1-1; D perhaps matches TRBD1 (5 bases). Trimming shortened V by 5 bases and J by 0 bases, and 13 bases separated the two germline ends. The CDR3 loop spans 15 amino acids. Germline V lookup: CDR1 LGHDT, CDR2 YNNKEL (reference sequence). The CDR3 DNA reads TGTGCCAGCAGCAATAGGGGACGGGTGAACACTGAAGCTTTCTTT. Protein sequence: CASSNRGRVNTEAFF.

The chain carries TRBV7-3 and TRBJ1-1; D remains unclear. The germline V and J ends were trimmed by 1 base and 0 bases, with 9 bases remaining between them. The germline gives CDR1 SGHTA, CDR2 FQGTGA. CDR3 size: 15 residues. CDR3 sequence reads: CASSLRAGMNTEAFF. CDR3 DNA sequence: TGTGCCAGCAGCTTAAGGGCAGGTATGAACACTGAAGCTTTCTTT.

As to this clonotype: This may come from a read error, since a much larger clone is one base off. The chain uses TRBV5-1 and TRBJ2-5; D is perhaps TRBD1 or TRBD2 (5 bases each). The CDR3 runs to 14 residues. The V gene's germline CDR1 is SGHRS and CDR2 YFSETQ. In nucleotides, the CDR3 is TGCGCCAGCGGCTTGAGGGCCAGGGAAGAGACCCAGTACTTC. Protein sequence: CASGLRAREETQYF.

In DNA, the CDR3 is TGTGCCAGCAGCTTAAGTGTAGCGGTATACAATGAGCAGTTCTTC. This codes for CASSLSVAVYNEQFF. This rearrangement joins TRBV7-3 to TRBJ2-1; TRBD2 might be the D (6 bases). The CDR3 covers 15 residues. CDR1 SGHTA and CDR2 FQGTGA come from the germline V gene. With 1 base removed from V and 4 bases from J, the gap between germline ends came to 11 bases.

The chain recombines TRBV20-1 with TRBJ2-5; D gene ambiguous. This CDR3 spans 12 amino acids. Germline V gives CDR1 DFQATT, CDR2 SNEGSKA (reference sequence). Trimming stripped 6 bases from V and 5 bases from J, with 13 bases between. CDR3 sequence (DNA): TGCAGTGCCCCCGGGTCTGGGGAGACCCAGTACTTC. Translating it yields CSAPGSGETQYF.

In its sample, this clonotype was seen many times. The chain is built from TRBV18 and TRBJ2-3; D is unresolved. V was clipped by 3 bases and J by 0 bases, with 10 bases between them. This CDR3 has 15 residues. CDR1 is KGHSH and CDR2 is LQKENI in the germline V gene. The CDR3 spells CASSPTEGSTDTQYF. CDR3 DNA: TGTGCCAGCTCACCTACCGAAGGGAGCACAGATACGCAGTATTTT.

This sequence joins TRBV10-1 and TRBJ2-2, with 9 bases matching TRBD1. J was trimmed by 2 bases and V by 4 bases; bases with no gene match: 5. The CDR3 contains 16 residues. The germline V gene has CDR1 WNHNN and CDR2 SYGVQD (reference sequence). CDR3 nucleotide sequence: TGCGCCAGCAGTGGGGGGACAGGGAGTAACACCGGGGAGCTGTTTTTT. Translated, it gives CASSGGTGSNTGELFF.

The chain carries TRBV6-1 and TRBJ1-5; no reliable D call. CDR3 length: 14 residues. Trimming removed 4 bases from V and 0 bases from J, with 7 bases in between. The germline CDR1 and CDR2 sequences are MNHNS and SASEGT. This CDR3 is CASSAEVSNQPQHF. CDR3 bases: TGTGCCAGCAGTGCTGAGGTTAGCAATCAGCCCCAGCATTTT.

This chain joins TRBV6-5 and TRBJ1-2; D may be TRBD1 (6 bases). The germline CDR1 and CDR2 sequences are MNHEY and SVGAGI. The CDR3 consists of 15 residues. The V and J ends lost 4 bases and 4 bases respectively, with 16 bases between them. CDR3 coding DNA: TGTGCCAGCAGTTTTAATACAGGGTTGGCCTATGGCTACACCTTC. Amino acid sequence: CASSFNTGLAYGYTF.

This clonotype was seen repeatedly, ten times or more. J is TRBJ1-4 and V is TRBV28; 7 nucleotides line up with TRBD1. The germline V gene has CDR1 MDHEN and CDR2 SYDVKM. Trimming took 10 bases from V and 5 from J; bases not matched to a gene: 10. The CDR3 runs 14 residues. The CDR3 protein is CATYPTGRNEKLFF. CDR3 nucleotide sequence: TGTGCCACCTACCCGACAGGGAGGAATGAAAAACTGTTTTTT.

Only a few counts were recorded for this clonotype. The chain is built from TRBV7-2 and TRBJ1-1; D gene unclear. Germline V lookup: CDR1 SGHTA, CDR2 FQGNSA. The CDR3 extends over 11 amino acids. V gave up 1 base and J gave up 7 bases, with 4 bases separating them. The CDR3 DNA reads TGTGCCAGCAGCTTAGAGCGTGAAGCTTTCTTT. It encodes CASSLEREAFF.

This clonotype was counted a few times. The chain joins TRBV12-3 or TRBV12-4 to TRBJ1-2; TRBD1 might be the D (5 bases). The CDR3 contains 14 residues. The V end lost 6 bases, the J end lost 8 bases, and 19 bases lay between the germline ends. The CDR3 is CASSPNRSRSGYTF. The CDR3 nucleotides read TGTGCCAGCAGCCCGAACAGGTCTCGTTCCGGCTACACCTTC.

Many counts were recorded for this clonotype. The chain carries TRBV7-2 and TRBJ1-1; 9 bases are shared with TRBD1. With V trimmed by 5 bases and J by 6 bases, 16 bases remained unmatched. CDR1 and CDR2 (germline): SGHTA, FQGNSA. The CDR3 consists of 17 residues. CDR3 amino acids: CASSVSGTGLGIAEAFF. The CDR3 region has the DNA TGTGCCAGCAGCGTCTCCGGGACAGGGCTCGGCATCGCTGAAGCTTTCTTT.

This clonotype was seen at least ten times. V is TRBV11-2 and J is TRBJ1-1; 8 positions match TRBD1. CDR1 is SGHAT, CDR2 FQNNGV, per germline. The CDR3 totals 16 residues. V was clipped by 2 bases and J by 0 bases; unmatched bases: 5. The chain's CDR3 is CASSLRPGQVNTEAFF. CDR3 coding DNA: TGTGCCAGCAGCTTACGTCCGGGACAGGTGAACACTGAAGCTTTCTTT.

At least ten counts were recorded for this clonotype. The gene calls are TRBV5-1 and TRBJ1-1, with 7 nucleotides matching TRBD1. Per germline, CDR1 SGHRS and CDR2 YFSETQ. After removal of 4 bases from V and 6 bases from J, the junction contained 9 bases not matched to a gene. This CDR3 spans 14 amino acids. This CDR3 is CASSPGGGKAEAFF. As DNA, the CDR3 is TGCGCCAGCAGCCCTGGAGGGGGCAAAGCTGAAGCTTTCTTT.

This clonotype was seen many times. The chain links TRBV20-1 to TRBJ2-5; tentatively, D is TRBD1 (6 bases). Germline V gives CDR1 DFQATT, CDR2 SNEGSKA (reference sequence). With 2 bases removed from V and 1 base from J, the gap between germline ends came to 14 bases. This CDR3 has 15 amino acids. The CDR3 region is CSARSGQTTQETQYF. In DNA form, the CDR3 reads TGCAGTGCTAGATCGGGACAAACGACCCAAGAGACCCAGTACTTC.

This clonotype was seen only a few times. The CDR3 sequence is CASTYGGARTDTQYF. DNA of the CDR3: TGCGCCAGCACTTACGGGGGGGCCCGCACAGATACGCAGTATTTT. This chain uses TRBV4-1 with TRBJ2-3, with 8 bases lining up with TRBD2. The CDR3 runs 15 residues. The germline gives CDR1 MGHRA, CDR2 YSYEKL. Germline trimming cut 7 bases from V and 1 base from J; bases unmatched to any gene: 7.

This sequence joins TRBV5-4 and TRBJ2-7, with 8 bases that match TRBD2. Germline V lookup: CDR1 SGHNT, CDR2 YYREEE (reference sequence). After removal of 3 bases from V and 2 bases from J, the junction contained 7 bases not matched to a gene. CDR3 length equals 15 residues. CDR3 loop: CASSSRGGLAYEQYF. CDR3 nucleotide sequence: TGTGCCAGCAGCTCTCGGGGGGGTCTTGCCTACGAGCAGTACTTC.

This clonotype was recorded at least ten times. The chain recombines TRBV18 with TRBJ2-1; D ambiguous. The CDR3 runs 15 residues. In germline, CDR1 is KGHSH, CDR2 LQKENI. The V end was cut by 2 bases, the J end by 5 bases, with 13 bases between. The CDR3 sequence: CASSPTLRVHNEQFF. The CDR3 coding sequence is TGTGCCAGCTCACCAACGTTACGGGTTCACAATGAGCAGTTCTTC.

This sequence joins TRBV20-1 and TRBJ1-6; 8 bases match TRBD1. The CDR3 is 14 amino acids. V lost 1 base, J lost 9 bases, and 5 bases stayed unmatched. Germline lookup yields CDR1 DFQATT and CDR2 SNEGSKA (reference sequence). The CDR3 is CSARGGQGCSPLHF. DNA for the CDR3: TGCAGTGCTAGAGGTGGACAGGGCTGTTCACCCCTCCACTTT.

This clonotype was recorded at least ten times. The chain combines TRBV29-1 with TRBJ1-4; no firm D call. V dropped 7 bases and J dropped 0 bases, with 9 bases sitting between them. CDR1 and CDR2 (germline): SQVTM, ANQGSEA. CDR3 length: 13 amino acids. This CDR3 reads CSATRATNEKLFF. CDR3 coding DNA: TGCAGCGCTACGAGAGCAACTAATGAAAAACTGTTTTTT.

This clonotype was observed at least ten times. This chain links TRBV28 with TRBJ2-1; TRBD2 aligns across 14 bases. CDR1 and CDR2 (germline): MDHEN, SYDVKM. V was pared by 7 bases and J by 0 bases, with 5 bases of the junction left unmatched. This CDR3 spans 17 amino acids. CDR3 in DNA: TGTGCCAGCAAGGGACTAGCGGGGGCCAGCTCCTACAATGAGCAGTTCTTC. Translated: CASKGLAGASSYNEQFF. Full variable domain (outside the CDR3, taken from reference TRBV28 and TRBJ2-1): DVKVTQSSRYLVKRTGEKVFLECVQDMDHENMFWYRQDPGLGLRLIYFSYDVKMKEKGDIPEGYSVSREKKERFSLILESASTNQTSMYLCASKGLAGASSYNEQFFGPGTRLTVL.

The table lists this clonotype with a few counts. V gene TRBV7-9 combines with J gene TRBJ1-3; D call uncertain. CDR3 length equals 12 residues. CDR1 and CDR2 (germline): SEHNR, FQNEAQ (reference sequence). V lost 1 base and J lost 7, with 5 bases in between. The CDR3 loop reads CASSLVLNTIYF. The CDR3 coding sequence is TGTGCCAGCAGCTTAGTTCTGAACACCATATATTTT.

This clonotype was found a few times. V gene TRBV20-1 combines with J gene TRBJ2-1; 7 positions agree with TRBD2. V gave up 4 bases and J gave up 7 bases; unmatched junction bases: 19. The CDR3 runs to 17 residues. Germline assignment: CDR1 DFQATT and CDR2 SNEGSKA (reference sequence). The CDR3 reads CSAISDKAAGVKNEQFF. The CDR3 DNA follows: TGCAGTGCTATCTCAGACAAGGCGGCGGGAGTGAAGAATGAGCAGTTCTTC.